The present entry profiles one T cell receptor (beta chain) with its context. The junction and the germline gene differ at one end; a read error may be behind it. The CDR3 runs 13 residues. Germline CDR1 is SGHDN and CDR2 is FVKESK. This record comes from a study of CDR3 diversity in severe acne. TCRdb re-derived calls from the PCR reads in MiXCR, one entry per CDR3 protein. The sample has 100,000 or so distinct CDR3 sequences, 51% seen once; the top ten hold about an eighth. This TCR was sampled from a male donor with acne. Sequenced sample: blood. The chain links TRBV14 to TRBJ2-3; tentatively, D is TRBD1 (5 bases). The CDR3 coding sequence is TGTGCCGGCAGCCGCAGGGTCGCAGATACGCAGTATTTT. Encoded protein: CAGSRRVADTQYF.